One and the same sample provided the 10 T cell receptor beta chains below, sequenced in a study of OX40 agonist ivuxolimab in advanced cancers. The method was the immunoSEQ multiplex PCR assay. TCRdb limited this immuneACCESS table to in-frame rearrangements with V and J called. A share of clones is missing; checked studies link under half to unresolved V genes, and the rest is unexplained. For this sample there are roughly 100,000 clones; 84% appear just once. 5.8% of the sample rests with the top ten. This material consisted of CD4+ or CD8+ T cells sorted from blood, taken in a trial of the OX40 agonist ivuxolimab. The origin of the receptors is an adult with an advanced solid tumor such as melanoma, head and neck, liver or kidney cancer.

V gene TRBV7-3 combines with J gene TRBJ2-7; 7 positions match TRBD1. With V trimmed by 2 bases and J by 7 bases, 5 bases remained unmatched. The CDR3 contains 13 residues. Germline V lookup: CDR1 SGHTA, CDR2 FQGTGA. The CDR3 DNA reads TGTGCCAGCAGCTTAGAGGGGGCGCGGGAGCAGTACTTC. Protein: CASSLEGAREQYF.

CDR3 DNA sequence: TGCAGCGGGAACCGGGACGCAGTCACTGAAGCTTTCTTT. Translating gives CSGNRDAVTEAFF. The chain is built from TRBV29-1 and TRBJ1-1; maybe TRBD1 (5 bases). Trimming removed 7 bases at V and 4 bases at J, with 16 bases between. Looked up from germline, CDR1 is SQVTM and CDR2 is ANQGSEA. The CDR3 is 13 amino acids.

This clone was seen a few times. V is TRBV11-2 and J is TRBJ2-4; D unclear. The CDR3 runs to 14 residues. V was shortened by 3 bases and J by 2 bases, with 8 bases between the two germline ends. The germline CDR1 and CDR2 sequences are SGHAT and FQNNGV. CDR3 residues: CASSLVGTKNIQYF. CDR3 in DNA: TGTGCCAGCAGCTTGGTGGGGACCAAAAACATTCAGTACTTC. Using reference TRBV11-2 and TRBJ2-4 for the parts outside the CDR3, the full variable domain is EAGVAQSPRYKIIEKRQSVAFWCNPISGHATLYWYQQILGQGPKLLIQFQNNGVVDDSQLPKDRFSAERLKGVDSTLKIQPAKLEDSAVYLCASSLVGTKNIQYFGAGTRLSVL.

The genes are TRBV5-6 and TRBJ2-5, with a weak D call TRBD1 (6 bases). The CDR3 is 14 amino acids. CDR1 and CDR2 (germline): SGHDT, YYEEEE. V shed 3 bases and J shed 1 base, with 10 bases lying between them. DNA of the CDR3: TGTGCCAGCAGCTCCTACAGGGTCCAAGAGACCCAGTACTTC. This encodes CASSSYRVQETQYF. Together with reference TRBV5-6 and TRBJ2-5, the CDR3 gives the full variable domain: DAGVTQSPTHLIKTRGQQVTLRCSPKSGHDTVSWYQQALGQGPQFIFQYYEEEERQRGNFPDRFSGHQFPNYSSELNVNALLLGDSALYLCASSSYRVQETQYFGPGTRLLVL.

The gene calls are TRBV29-1 and TRBJ2-5; 7 bases map to TRBD1. The V gene end was trimmed by 2 bases and the J gene end by 5 bases; junction bases not matched to a gene: 5. Germline V gives CDR1 SQVTM, CDR2 ANQGSEA. The CDR3 spans 13 residues. CDR3 DNA sequence: TGCAGCGTTGAATTCAGGGGGTTGGAGACCCAGTACTTC. It is translated as CSVEFRGLETQYF.

The rearrangement joins TRBV6-6 to TRBJ2-3, with TRBD2 matching over 10 bases. In germline, CDR1 is MNHNY, CDR2 SVGAGI (reference sequence). The V segment lost 0 bases and the J segment 3 bases; nucleotides outside the gene matches: 0. The CDR3 runs 15 residues. CDR3 sequence: CASSYSGLATDTQYF. DNA for the CDR3: TGTGCCAGCAGTTACTCGGGACTAGCGACAGATACGCAGTATTTT.

The genes are TRBV21-1 and TRBJ1-5; no DNA check was done on the table's D call, TRBD1. TRBV21-1 is assigned pseudogene status. This CDR3 has 18 amino acids. CDR3 loop: CASSKGKGTGSGNQPQHF. As DNA, the CDR3 is TGTGCCAGCAGCAAAGGAAAAGGGACAGGGAGCGGCAATCAGCCCCAGCATTTT.

The chain is built from TRBV5-1 and TRBJ1-4, with 9 nucleotides matching TRBD1. The CDR3 runs to 15 residues. V lost 0 bases, J lost 6 bases, and 3 bases stayed unmatched. CDR1 and CDR2 (germline): SGHRS, YFSETQ. CDR3 amino acids: CASSLAGQGDEKLFF. CDR3 bases: TGCGCCAGCAGCTTGGCGGGACAGGGAGATGAAAAACTGTTTTTT.

The chain is built from TRBV6-5 and TRBJ2-5; D is possibly TRBD1 or TRBD2 (5 bases each). This CDR3 has 11 amino acids. V shed 7 bases and J shed 10 bases, with 13 bases lying between them. CDR1 is MNHEY and CDR2 is SVGAGI in the germline V gene. The CDR3 sequence: CASTIMGRQYF. CDR3 coding DNA: TGTGCCAGCACAATTATGGGACGCCAGTACTTC.

This clone was observed a handful of times. This chain connects TRBV28 to TRBJ2-7, with 10 bases fitting TRBD1. V lost 4 bases, J lost 2 bases, and 5 bases stayed unmatched. This CDR3 has 15 amino acids. Germline V gives CDR1 MDHEN, CDR2 SYDVKM. Here the CDR3 reads CASSWQGTGAYEQYF. The CDR3 nucleotides are TGTGCCAGCAGTTGGCAAGGGACAGGGGCCTACGAGCAGTACTTC.